One T cell receptor (beta chain) is described in this entry. What it recognizes is unknown. This CDR3 is built from 14 residues. With 2 bases removed from V and 4 bases from J, the gap between germline ends came to 11 bases. CDR1 and CDR2 (germline): MDHEN, SYDVKM. Measured with immunoSEQ multiplex PCR; TCRdb has only the in-frame clones, and not every one. The sample contains 85,000 to 130,000 clones, 90% of which appear only once. This entry belongs to a study of OX40 agonist ivuxolimab in advanced cancers. About the research overall: The diagnoses of dose-escalation patients were hepatocellular carcinoma, melanoma, renal cell or head and neck cancer. Overall study results and limits: The CD4+ and CD8+ T cells in the blood had expanded clonally by week 6 at 0.1 to 3.0 mg/kg. CD8+ T cells showed, on average, more clonal expansion than CD4+ cells.

The timepoints at which blood was sampled were baseline, cycle 4 day 1, and cycle 7 day 1. V is TRBV28 and J is TRBJ1-1, with D unresolved. The material sequenced was CD4+ or CD8+ T cells sorted from blood, taken in a trial of the OX40 agonist ivuxolimab. The sequence came from an adult with an advanced solid tumor such as melanoma, head and neck, liver or kidney cancer. CDR3 residues: CASSLGGKGTEAFF. The DNA of the CDR3 is TGTGCCAGCAGTTTAGGAGGGAAGGGCACTGAAGCTTTCTTT.